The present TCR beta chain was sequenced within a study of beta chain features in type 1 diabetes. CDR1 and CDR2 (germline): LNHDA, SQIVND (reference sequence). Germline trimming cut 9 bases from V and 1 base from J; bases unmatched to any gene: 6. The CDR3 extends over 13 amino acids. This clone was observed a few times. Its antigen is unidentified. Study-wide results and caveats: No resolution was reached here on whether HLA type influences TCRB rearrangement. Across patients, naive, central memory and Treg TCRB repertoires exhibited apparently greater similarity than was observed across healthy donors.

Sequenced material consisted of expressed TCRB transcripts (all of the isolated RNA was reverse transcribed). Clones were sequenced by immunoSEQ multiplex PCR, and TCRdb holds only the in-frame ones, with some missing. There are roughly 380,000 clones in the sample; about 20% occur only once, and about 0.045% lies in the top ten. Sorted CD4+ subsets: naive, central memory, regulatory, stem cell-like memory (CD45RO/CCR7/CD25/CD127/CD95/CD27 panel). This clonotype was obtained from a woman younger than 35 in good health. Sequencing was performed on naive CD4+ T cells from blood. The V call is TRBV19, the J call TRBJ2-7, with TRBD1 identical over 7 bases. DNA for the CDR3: TGTGCCAGCGGGACAGTGGCTTCCTACGAGCAGTACTTC. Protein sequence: CASGTVASYEQYF.